The source of this T cell receptor (beta chain) is a study of lung T cells in sarcoidosis with Löfgren's syndrome. The study, taken as a whole, reports: TRBV2 was the preferred pairing partner of TRAV12-1, with similar CDR3s. TRAV12-1 and TRBV2 were reportedly most expanded in Löfgren's patients. Shared TRAV12-1 and TRBV2 CDR3 motifs were reported across several patients.

The sample holds many counts of this clonotype. Its antigen is undetermined. Per the germline V gene, CDR1 is DFQATT and CDR2 is SNEGSKA (reference sequence). J gave up 8 bases and V 5 bases, and 5 bases lay outside the gene matches. The CDR3 sequence is 14 residues long. From the reads, TCRdb called clonotypes with MiXCR, one entry per CDR3 protein. The profile shows 55,000 to 80,000 distinct CDR3 sequences, over 20% of them singletons. Material for sequencing was CD4+ T cells from PBMCs. The TCR sequence derives from a human donor with sarcoidosis (Löfgren's syndrome or another form), or a control subject (not recorded which). The chain uses TRBV20-1 and TRBJ2-3, with 15 nucleotides matching TRBD2. As DNA, the CDR3 is TGCAGTGCTCACCAGGGACTAGCGGGGGGTACGCAGTATTTT. It yields the protein CSAHQGLAGGTQYF.